This T cell receptor beta chain was obtained from a study of OX40 agonist ivuxolimab in advanced cancers. Concerning the study at large: Ivuxolimab was a fully human IgG2 agonistic monoclonal antibody targeting the costimulatory receptor OX40 (CD134). The point of sequencing TCRbeta in the periphery was to test whether ivuxolimab changed TCR sequence diversity and drove clonal T-cell expansion. Intravenous ivuxolimab was administered to patients every 2 weeks at six dose levels: 0.01, 0.1, 0.3, 1.5, 3 and 10 mg/kg. Of the approximately 54 dose-escalation patients, hepatocellular carcinoma was present in about 20, melanoma in around 15, renal cell carcinoma in 9 and head and neck cancer in 9. Partial responses were achieved by three dose-escalation patients, of whom one had hepatocellular carcinoma and two had cutaneous melanoma. In the dose-escalation cohort, 70% to 90% of patients were male, and the mean age was 60 years with a range of roughly 23 to 79. Prior anti-PD-1, anti-PD-L1 or anti-CTLA-4 therapy was permitted, and checkpoint inhibitors had been received by roughly 42% of dose-escalation patients. The paper covers the monotherapy dose-escalation part of the phase I ivuxolimab trial, which included N of about 50 patients.

Points on this clone: Its recognized antigen is unknown. No much larger clone exists at a distance of one base, and base qualities are not known.

The investigation overall reported the following: At doses of 0.1 to 3.0 mg/kg, clonal expansion of both CD4+ and CD8+ blood T cells was observed from baseline to week 6. In partial responders in the 0.1-3.0 mg/kg groups, normalized peripheral clonal expansion was found to be among the lowest, especially among CD8+ T cells. The antigen specificity of the peripheral T cells that underwent clonal expansion was not determined. On average, CD8+ T cells showed more expanded clones than CD4+ T cells after ivuxolimab. Low levels of normalized T-cell clonal expansion were also seen in some nonresponding patients.

Patients with autoimmune disease history or receiving systemic immunosuppression were excluded from the trial. In every dose cohort, peripheral blood was drawn for TCR sequencing at baseline, cycle 4 day 1, and cycle 7 day 1. Samples came from an open-label, multicenter, first-in-human phase I dose-escalation trial of ivuxolimab. Adults with locally advanced or metastatic melanoma, renal cell, hepatocellular, or head and neck squamous cell carcinoma were enrolled in the trial. Before TCR sequencing, CD4+ and CD8+ T cells were separately sorted from peripheral blood. For sequencing of the TCRbeta CDR3 region, genomic DNA was extracted from the sorted cells. The immunoSEQ Assay was used for sequencing of TCRbeta CDR3 regions. The immuneACCESS repertoire file appears here via TCRdb, limited to in-frame rearrangements. These files lack a portion of the clones; in checked studies, under half of the deficit traces to unresolved V genes, and the cause of the others is not known. This sample holds about 81,000 clones; around 84% were observed only once. The ten biggest clones cover 6.5% to 8% of the sample.

The CDR3, cysteine through phenylalanine, is 14 amino acids long. Of all the DNA, just the CDR3 is kept, 42 bases in frame from base 1. The germline V gene (reference sequence) gives CDR1 as SGHNT and CDR2 as YYREEE. V is reduced by 0 bases and J by 3 bases, leaving a spacing of 10 bases between them. This clonotype originated in an adult with an advanced solid tumor such as melanoma, head and neck, liver or kidney cancer. This material consisted of CD4+ or CD8+ T cells sorted from blood, taken in a trial of the OX40 agonist ivuxolimab. The sequence is built from TRBV5-4 and TRBJ2-7, with the D gene not confidently named. CDR3 region: CASSLGAENYEQYF. The DNA is as follows: TGTGCCAGCAGCTTGGGCGCGGAGAACTACGAGCAGTACTTC.